The 25 T cell receptor beta chains below were found in one sample sequenced in a study of blood T cell repertoires in COVID-19. The data were produced by immunoSEQ multiplex PCR, yet TCRdb's version contains in-frame clones alone and is incomplete. The sample includes approximately 260,000 clones, roughly 80% seen only once; the top ten take roughly 4.6%. Input material: peripheral blood. The receptors come from a man aged 55 to 70 who had recovered from COVID-19.

This clone appeared once. This chain joins TRBV9 and TRBJ2-7, with 8 bases lining up with TRBD2. Germline-derived CDR1 and CDR2 are SGDLS and YYNGEE. Trimming removed 0 bases from V and 4 bases from J; junction bases left unmatched: 6. This CDR3 comprises 15 residues. CDR3: CASSVGSGGPYEQYF. The CDR3 bases are TGTGCCAGCAGCGTAGGCTCGGGAGGGCCTTACGAGCAGTACTTC.

The gene calls are TRBV30 and TRBJ1-4, with 7 bases aligning to TRBD1. Germline assignment: CDR1 GTSNPN and CDR2 SVGIG (reference sequence). This CDR3 contains 15 residues. J lost 4 bases, V lost 4 bases, and 9 bases had no gene match. The CDR3 reads CAWKTRTGFNEKLFF. In DNA form, the CDR3 reads TGTGCCTGGAAGACCCGGACAGGTTTTAATGAAAAACTGTTTTTT.

The CDR3 nucleotides read TGTGCCAGCAGTTCCTACAGGGGGAATAACTATGGCTACACCTTC. Translating gives CASSSYRGNNYGYTF. The J gene is TRBJ1-2, the V gene TRBV27; 8 bases match TRBD1. With 4 bases clipped from V and 1 base from J, the junction kept 5 bases outside the gene matches. This CDR3 comprises 15 residues. Germline-derived CDR1 and CDR2 are MNHEY and SMNVEV (reference sequence).

The J gene is TRBJ1-5, the V gene TRBV19; maybe TRBD1 (6 bases). V was clipped by 4 bases and J by 5 bases, with 18 bases between them. Germline V gene data show CDR1 as LNHDA and CDR2 as SQIVND (reference sequence). The CDR3 extends over 16 amino acids. The CDR3 coding sequence is TGTGCCAGTAGTAAGCTTTTGCAGGGGTCCGATCAGCCCCAGCATTTT. This sequence encodes CASSKLLQGSDQPQHF.

CDR3 loop: CASSDRVSGNTIYF. DNA for the CDR3: TGCGCCAGCAGCGACAGGGTGTCTGGAAACACCATATATTTT. The chain employs TRBV5-1 and TRBJ1-3; 7 bases are a match to TRBD1. The CDR3 runs to 14 residues. J lost 1 base, V lost 4 bases, and 2 bases had no gene match. Germline V CDR1 and CDR2: SGHRS, YFSETQ.

V usage is TRBV29-1 and J usage is TRBJ1-2; no firm D call. This CDR3 contains 13 residues. The ends were cut back, 5 bases at V and 4 bases at J, with 14 bases in the middle. Looked up from germline, CDR1 is SQVTM and CDR2 is ANQGSEA. The CDR3 DNA sequence: TGCAGCGTTAGGAGGGAGGGAGGCTATGGCTACACCTTC. Its translation: CSVRREGGYGYTF.

This clone was found once. The CDR3 here is CASSLGSQGRGMNTEAFF. CDR3 DNA: TGCGCCAGCAGCTTGGGTTCACAGGGGAGAGGTATGAACACTGAAGCTTTCTTT. The genes are TRBV5-1 and TRBJ1-1; 7 bases match TRBD1. J was trimmed by 0 bases and V by 0 bases; bases with no gene match: 11. This CDR3 has 18 residues. Per germline, CDR1 SGHRS and CDR2 YFSETQ. The whole variable domain, filled in from reference TRBV5-1 and TRBJ1-1, reads KAGVTQTPRYLIKTRGQQVTLSCSPISGHRSVSWYQQTPGQGLQFLFEYFSETQRNKGNFPGRFSGRQFSNSRSEMNVSTLELGDSALYLCASSLGSQGRGMNTEAFFGQGTRLTVV.

The rearrangement uses TRBV19 and TRBJ1-2; D is possibly TRBD1 (6 bases). Germline values: CDR1 LNHDA, CDR2 SQIVND (reference sequence). With 6 bases removed from V and 14 bases from J, the gap between germline ends came to 19 bases. The CDR3 covers 12 residues. The chain's CDR3 is CASSPPDRIVTF. CDR3 DNA sequence: TGTGCCAGTAGCCCACCGGACAGAATTGTAACCTTC.

The rearrangement joins TRBV2 to TRBJ2-7, with 7 bases identical to TRBD1. The germline gives CDR1 SNHLY, CDR2 FYNNEI. The CDR3 length is 14 residues. The V gene end was trimmed by 9 bases and the J gene end by 0 bases; junction bases not matched to a gene: 8. DNA for the CDR3: TGTGCCAGTAAACCCGGGACAGTCTCCTACGAGCAGTACTTC. Amino acid sequence: CASKPGTVSYEQYF. The entire variable domain, with the rest obtained from reference TRBV2 and TRBJ2-7, is as follows: EPEVTQTPSHQVTQMGQEVILRCVPISNHLYFYWYRQILGQKVEFLVSFYNNEISEKSEIFDDQFSVERPDGSNFTLKIRSTKLEDSAMYFCASKPGTVSYEQYFGPGTRLTVT.

This chain joins TRBV15 and TRBJ1-3, with unresolved D. The CDR3 has 13 amino acids. In germline, CDR1 is LNHNV, CDR2 YYDKDF (reference sequence). Between the trimmed V and J ends, which lost 11 bases and 1 base, there was a span of 12 bases. The CDR3 coding sequence is TGTGCCGCCCATCAGGTTTCTGGAAACACCATATATTTT. Its translation is CAAHQVSGNTIYF.

The chain recombines TRBV7-2 with TRBJ2-7, with D maybe TRBD1 (6 bases). The CDR3 length is 13 residues. Germline lookup yields CDR1 SGHTA and CDR2 FQGNSA. Trimming shortened V by 5 bases and J by 3 bases, and 11 bases separated the two germline ends. The CDR3 protein is CASSNGQSYEQYF. Written as DNA, the CDR3 is TGTGCCAGCAGCAATGGACAGAGCTACGAGCAGTACTTC.

The gene calls are TRBV19 and TRBJ2-1; TRBD2 matches at 7 bases. V lost 5 bases to trimming and J lost 6 bases; unmatched junction nucleotides: 13. The length of the CDR3 is 16 residues. Germline values: CDR1 LNHDA, CDR2 SQIVND (reference sequence). DNA for the CDR3: TGTGCCAGTAGTCGCGAAGCGGGAAGAGTGCGCAATGAGCAGTTCTTC. This gives the protein CASSREAGRVRNEQFF.

The rearrangement links TRBV6-5 to TRBJ1-5, with no clear D. The ends were cut back, 5 bases at V and 0 bases at J, with 11 bases in the middle. The CDR3 loop spans 15 amino acids. CDR1 is MNHEY and CDR2 is SVGAGI in the germline V gene. The CDR3 protein is CASSRNTDSNQPQHF. The CDR3 region has the DNA TGTGCCAGCAGTCGAAACACAGATAGCAATCAGCCCCAGCATTTT.

J is TRBJ1-6 and V is TRBV30, with D perhaps TRBD1 (5 bases). The CDR3 extends over 17 amino acids. V dropped 0 bases and J dropped 0 bases, with 12 bases sitting between them. In germline, CDR1 is GTSNPN, CDR2 SVGIG (reference sequence). CDR3 in DNA: TGTGCCTGGAGTGTAGAGCGACAGAGCTCCTATAATTCACCCCTCCACTTT. Translated: CAWSVERQSSYNSPLHF.

This sequence joins TRBV27 and TRBJ1-2, with TRBD1 identical over 7 bases. Germline V gives CDR1 MNHEY, CDR2 SMNVEV (reference sequence). V was pared by 6 bases and J by 2 bases, with 6 bases of the junction left unmatched. This CDR3 is 14 amino acids long. CDR3 nucleotides: TGTGCCAGCAGCAAGGGACAGACAAACTATGGCTACACCTTC. Amino acids: CASSKGQTNYGYTF.

This chain joins TRBV3-1 (or the pseudogene TRBV3-2) and TRBJ2-5; TRBD2 might be the D (6 bases). CDR1 and CDR2 (germline): LGHDT, YNNKEL (reference sequence). This CDR3 is built from 16 residues. V lost 4 bases and J lost 0, with 15 bases in between. In DNA, the CDR3 is TGTGCCAGCAGCCTCCAGCCTGGGAGGCACCAAGAGACCCAGTACTTC. Protein sequence: CASSLQPGRHQETQYF.

This chain joins TRBV6-5 and TRBJ1-1, with D perhaps TRBD1 (5 bases). The CDR3 is 15 residues long. Between the trimmed V and J ends, which lost 0 bases and 6 bases, there was a span of 14 bases. The germline CDR1 and CDR2 sequences are MNHEY and SVGAGI. Here the CDR3 reads CASSYSIVGRAEAFF. CDR3 DNA: TGTGCCAGCAGTTACTCGATTGTCGGCAGGGCTGAAGCTTTCTTT.

The rearrangement uses TRBV1 and TRBJ2-1; no DNA check was done on the table's D call, TRBD2. TRBV1 is a known pseudogene. CDR3 length equals 15 residues. The CDR3 nucleotides are TGCACCAGCAGCCACCTAGTGACTAGCAGCTTTTGGGAGTTCTTC. Its translation is CTSSHLVTSSFWEFF.

The chain is built from TRBV5-1 and TRBJ2-5, with D possibly being TRBD2 (7 bases). Trimming took off 2 bases at V and 4 bases at J, with 12 bases between the two ends. The germline gives CDR1 SGHRS, CDR2 YFSETQ. This CDR3 is 14 amino acids long. This CDR3 is CASSFGGLGETQYF. CDR3 nucleotides: TGCGCCAGCAGCTTCGGGGGGCTAGGAGAGACCCAGTACTTC.

The rearrangement links TRBV19 to TRBJ2-1; D is perhaps TRBD1 (5 bases). Trimming shortened V by 3 bases and J by 5 bases, and 11 bases separated the two germline ends. CDR1 and CDR2 (germline): LNHDA, SQIVND (reference sequence). The CDR3 has 14 amino acids. Written as DNA, the CDR3 is TGTGCCAGTAGTATGGGGCAGAAGCACAATGAGCAGTTCTTC. It encodes CASSMGQKHNEQFF.

This chain connects TRBV6-2 or TRBV6-3 to TRBJ1-2, with TRBD1 identical over 11 bases. This CDR3 spans 15 amino acids. The germline V gene encodes CDR1 MNHEY and CDR2 SVGEGT. Unmatched junction bases numbered 6, after V lost 5 bases and J lost 4 bases. CDR3 nucleotides: TGTGCCAGCAGTGACGGGACAGGGGGAAGCTATGGCTACACCTTC. Amino acid sequence: CASSDGTGGSYGYTF.

The chain is built from TRBV11-2 and TRBJ2-7; a weak D match, TRBD2 (5 bases). Germline lookup yields CDR1 SGHAT and CDR2 FQNNGV. The CDR3 consists of 13 residues. Trimming took off 0 bases at V and 6 bases at J, with 9 bases between the two ends. CDR3 DNA: TGTGCCAGCAGCTTAGATCGGAGCGGCGAGCAGTACTTC. Its translation: CASSLDRSGEQYF. The entire variable domain, with the rest obtained from reference TRBV11-2 and TRBJ2-7, is as follows: EAGVAQSPRYKIIEKRQSVAFWCNPISGHATLYWYQQILGQGPKLLIQFQNNGVVDDSQLPKDRFSAERLKGVDSTLKIQPAKLEDSAVYLCASSLDRSGEQYFGPGTRLTVT.

The chain carries TRBV20-1 and TRBJ1-2; the match to TRBD1 covers 7 bases. This CDR3 spans 13 amino acids. From germline, CDR1 is DFQATT and CDR2 SNEGSKA (reference sequence). V lost 3 bases to trimming and J lost 4 bases; unmatched junction nucleotides: 5. CDR3 loop: CSASEGAGYGYTF. DNA of the CDR3: TGCAGTGCTAGTGAGGGGGCCGGCTATGGCTACACCTTC.

This clone was recorded a few times. The V and J genes are TRBV27 and TRBJ2-2, with TRBD2 matching 7 bases. Germline loops: CDR1 MNHEY, CDR2 SMNVEV (reference sequence). Losses at the gene ends were 6 bases for V and 4 bases for J; bases not matched to a gene: 5. CDR3 length: 14 amino acids. The CDR3 nucleotides are TGTGCCAGCAGGCGGGAGTTGAGCACCGGGGAGCTGTTTTTT. It specifies CASRRELSTGELFF.

The chain joins TRBV19 to TRBJ2-2; 8 bases align to TRBD2. V shed 5 bases, J shed 4 bases, and the junction held 12 bases outside the gene matches. CDR3 length: 17 amino acids. Germline CDR1 is LNHDA and CDR2 is SQIVND (reference sequence). CDR3: CASSHPGGAGGTGELFF. CDR3 in DNA: TGTGCCAGTAGTCACCCCGGGGGGGCGGGAGGCACCGGGGAGCTGTTTTTT.